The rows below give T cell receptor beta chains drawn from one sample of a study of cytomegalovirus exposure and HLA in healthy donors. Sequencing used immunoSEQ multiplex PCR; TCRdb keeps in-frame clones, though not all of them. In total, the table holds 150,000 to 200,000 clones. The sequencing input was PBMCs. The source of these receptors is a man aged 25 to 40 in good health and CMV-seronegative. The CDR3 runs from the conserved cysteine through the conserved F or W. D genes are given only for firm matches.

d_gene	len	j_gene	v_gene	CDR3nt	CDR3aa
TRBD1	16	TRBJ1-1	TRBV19	TGTGCCAGTAGACAGTTGACAGGGGGCGAAGACACTGAAGCTTTCTTT	CASRQLTGGEDTEAFF
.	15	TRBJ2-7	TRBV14	TGTGCCAGCAGCCAAGTAAAGACCCGGGTCGACGAGCAGTACTTC	CASSQVKTRVDEQYF
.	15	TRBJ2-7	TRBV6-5	TGTGCCAGCAGTTACTGGGGGACACCGAGAAACGAGCAGTACTTC	CASSYWGTPRNEQYF
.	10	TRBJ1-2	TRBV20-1	TGCAGTGCCTCCCCGTATGGCTACACCTTC	CSASPYGYTF
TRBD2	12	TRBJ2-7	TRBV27	TGTGCCAGCAGCCGGACTAGGGGCGAGCAGTACTTC	CASSRTRGEQYF
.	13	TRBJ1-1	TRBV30	TGTGCCTGTGCTATAACCCGCGACACTGAAGCTTTCTTT	CACAITRDTEAFF
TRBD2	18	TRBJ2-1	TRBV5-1	TGCGCCAGCAGCTTGAATTACCTAGCGGGAGGCGTCTACAATGAGCAGTTCTTC	CASSLNYLAGGVYNEQFF
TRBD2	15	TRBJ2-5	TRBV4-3	TGCGCCAGCAGCCAAGATGGCCTAGCGGGTGAGACCCAGTACTTC	CASSQDGLAGETQYF
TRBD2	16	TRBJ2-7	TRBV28	TGTGCCAGCAGGTCGGGACTAGCGGGAGTCGGGTACGAGCAGTACTTC	CASRSGLAGVGYEQYF
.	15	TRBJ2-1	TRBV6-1	TGTGCCAGCAGGGGTGGGGCAGGGCTTGGCAATGAGCAGTTCTTC	CASRGGAGLGNEQFF
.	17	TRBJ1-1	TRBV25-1	TGTGCCAGCAGTGAATCCCATGGGGGGGCCCGGGACACTGAAGCTTTCTTT	CASSESHGGARDTEAFF
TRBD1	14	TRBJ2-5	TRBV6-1	TGTGCCAGCAATGGACAGGGGGCAAAAGAGACCCAGTACTTC	CASNGQGAKETQYF
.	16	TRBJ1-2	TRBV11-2	TGTGCCAGCAGCTTAGAAGGGGTCGTCAAGGGGTACGGCTACACCTTC	CASSLEGVVKGYGYTF
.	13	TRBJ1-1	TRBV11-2	TGTGCCAGCAGCTCGATGGGGGGCACTGAAGCTTTCTTT	CASSSMGGTEAFF
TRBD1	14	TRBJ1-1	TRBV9	TGTGCCAGCGGCCCAGGGGGAGTTGGGACTGAAGCTTTCTTT	CASGPGGVGTEAFF
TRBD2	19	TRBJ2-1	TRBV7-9	TGTGCCAGCAGCTTCGGACTAGCGGGGGGGTCACGCTCCTACAATGAGCAGTTCTTC	CASSFGLAGGSRSYNEQFF
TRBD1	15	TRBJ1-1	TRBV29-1	TGCAGCGCCTCAGGTGGGACAGGGAAGGCCACTGAAGCTTTCTTT	CSASGGTGKATEAFF
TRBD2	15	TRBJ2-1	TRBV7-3	TGTGCCAGCAGCGGACTAGCGGGGTCCTACAATGAGCAGTTCTTC	CASSGLAGSYNEQFF
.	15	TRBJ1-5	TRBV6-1	TGTGCCAGCAGTCCCGGGGGGGATAGCAATCAGCCCCAGCATTTT	CASSPGGDSNQPQHF
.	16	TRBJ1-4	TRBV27	TGTGCCAGCAGTTTATCGGTTGCGGGACTTAATGAAAAACTGTTTTTT	CASSLSVAGLNEKLFF
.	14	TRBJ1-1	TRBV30	TGTGCCTGGAGTGTACCCTACCTGAACACTGAAGCTTTCTTT	CAWSVPYLNTEAFF
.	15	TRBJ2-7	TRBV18	TGTGCCAGCTCACCACCATCGATCGGGGGGCGGGAGCAGTACTTC	CASSPPSIGGREQYF
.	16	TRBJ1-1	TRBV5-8	TGTGCCAGCAGCTTGGCAGGGGCCGGTGGGAACACTGAAGCTTTCTTT	CASSLAGAGGNTEAFF
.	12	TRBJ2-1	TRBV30	TGTGCCTTGTACAGGGCCTACAATGAGCAGTTCTTC	CALYRAYNEQFF
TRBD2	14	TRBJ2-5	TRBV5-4	TGTGCCAGCAGCTCCCCGGGAGGGGGAGAGACCCAGTACTTC	CASSSPGGGETQYF
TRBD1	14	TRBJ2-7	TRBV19	TGTGCCAGTAGTCCCGGGACAGGAGCCTACGAGCAGTACTTC	CASSPGTGAYEQYF
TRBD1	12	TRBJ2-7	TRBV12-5	TGTGCTAGTGGCCGCGACAGGGGCGAGCAGTACTTC	CASGRDRGEQYF
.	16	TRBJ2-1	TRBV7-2	TGTGCCAGCAGCTTAGCACCGGGACTGAGCTACAATGAGCAGTTCTTC	CASSLAPGLSYNEQFF
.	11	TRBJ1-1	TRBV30	TGTGCCTGGAGACGGGAAATTGAAGCTTTCTTT	CAWRREIEAFF
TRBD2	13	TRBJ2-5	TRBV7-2	TGTGCCAGCAGCCCAGCGGGGGTGGAGACCCAGTACTTC	CASSPAGVETQYF
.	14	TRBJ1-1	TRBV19	TGTGCCAGTAGTGGACACCTGGTAGGGCCTGAAGCTTTCTTT	CASSGHLVGPEAFF
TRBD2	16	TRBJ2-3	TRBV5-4	TGTGCCAGCAGCCTGACAGCGGGGGTTAGCACAGATACGCAGTATTTT	CASSLTAGVSTDTQYF
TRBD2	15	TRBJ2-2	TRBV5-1	TGCGCCAGCAGCCCTCAAATAGCGGGAGCCGGGGGGCTGTTTTTT	CASSPQIAGAGGLFF
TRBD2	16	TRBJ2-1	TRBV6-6	TGTGCCAGCAGTTACAGAACGGCTAGCGGGAGGGATGAGCAGTTCTTC	CASSYRTASGRDEQFF
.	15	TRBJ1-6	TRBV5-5	TGTGCCAGCAGCTTGGCCTCGCAGGTTCCCTCACCCCTCCACTTT	CASSLASQVPSPLHF
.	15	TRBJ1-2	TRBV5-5	TGTGCCAGCAGCTTAGGCCAGCAAGACTACTATGGCTACACCTTC	CASSLGQQDYYGYTF
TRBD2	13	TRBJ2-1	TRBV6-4	TGTGCCAGCAGTGGCTTAAGCGGGAGCGAGCAGTTCTTC	CASSGLSGSEQFF
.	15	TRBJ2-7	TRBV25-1	TGTGCCAGCAGTGAAGTAGGGGATATCTCCTACGAGCAGTACTTC	CASSEVGDISYEQYF
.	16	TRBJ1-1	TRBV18	TGTGCCAGCTCACCCCTCGGGCAGGGGACGAACACTGAAGCTTTCTTT	CASSPLGQGTNTEAFF
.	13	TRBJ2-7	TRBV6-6	TGTGCCAGCAGTGACGGGAGCCCCTACGAGCAGTACTTC	CASSDGSPYEQYF
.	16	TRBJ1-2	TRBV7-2	TGTGCCAGCAGCTTAGTAGGGGCAGGGGCCCCTAATGGCTACACCTTC	CASSLVGAGAPNGYTF
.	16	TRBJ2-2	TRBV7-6	TGTGCCAGCAGCTTAGGACTACCGCCGAACACCGGGGAGCTGTTTTTT	CASSLGLPPNTGELFF
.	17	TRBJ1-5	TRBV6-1	TGTGCCAGCAGTGAAGCAGTGGCAGTCGGCGTCGGGCAGCCCCAGCATTTT	CASSEAVAVGVGQPQHF
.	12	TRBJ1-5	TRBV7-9	TGTGCCAGCAGCCCAGGTCCCGTGCCCCAGCATTTT	CASSPGPVPQHF
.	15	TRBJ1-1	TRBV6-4	TGTGCCAGCAGCCTCGAGAGGGAACAGGGCACTGAAGCTTTCTTT	CASSLEREQGTEAFF